The 13 T cell receptor beta chains reported below all come from one sample, sequenced in a study of T cell responses to AZD1222 COVID-19 vaccine. TCRdb's table, derived via immunoSEQ multiplex PCR, lists solely in-frame clones and lacks some. Here the sample spans more than 60,000 clones, 83% being singletons. Material: peripheral blood, obtained 28 days after the second AZD1222 dose. The receptors stem from an adult who received the AZD1222 COVID-19 vaccine.

The rearrangement uses TRBV5-4 and TRBJ1-1; D is unclear. The CDR3 contains 15 residues. Germline V gene sequence: CDR1 SGHNT, CDR2 YYREEE (reference sequence). Trimming pared 0 bases from V and 0 bases from J, leaving 9 bases between. The CDR3 DNA follows: TGTGCCAGCAGCTTGGTTCCAGAAATGAACACTGAAGCTTTCTTT. It encodes CASSLVPEMNTEAFF.

The chain recombines TRBV7-9 with TRBJ1-5, with D perhaps TRBD1 (5 bases). Germline V gene lookup returns CDR1 SEHNR and CDR2 FQNEAQ (reference sequence). The CDR3 totals 13 residues. Trimming removed 6 bases at V and 1 base at J, with 7 bases between. CDR3 DNA sequence: TGTGCCAGCAGACACAGGAGCAATCAGCCCCAGCATTTT. It translates to CASRHRSNQPQHF.

This clone has only a few counts. The chain employs TRBV7-9 and TRBJ1-1; 9 nucleotides match TRBD1. The V gene's germline CDR1 is SEHNR and CDR2 FQNEAQ (reference sequence). After removal of 5 bases from V and 5 bases from J, the junction contained 12 bases not matched to a gene. This CDR3 has 16 amino acids. The CDR3 protein is CASSLDPGQGSTEAFF. Written as DNA, the CDR3 is TGTGCCAGCAGCCTAGACCCGGGACAGGGAAGTACTGAAGCTTTCTTT.

The CDR3 loop reads CASTGTDNNEQFF. In DNA, the CDR3 is TGTGCCAGCACCGGGACCGACAACAATGAGCAGTTCTTC. The V call is TRBV6-5, the J call TRBJ2-1, with D perhaps matching TRBD1 or TRBD2 (5 bases each). CDR3 length: 13 amino acids. Trimming stripped 7 bases from V and 5 bases from J, with 12 bases between. Germline V gene lookup returns CDR1 MNHEY and CDR2 SVGAGI.

A note on this clone: The sample holds other DNA sequences that translate to the same CDR3. The rearrangement links TRBV7-2 to TRBJ1-2; possibly TRBD1 for D (5 bases). Per the germline V gene, CDR1 is SGHTA and CDR2 is FQGNSA. V was cut by 1 base and J by 1 base, with 7 bases left in between. This CDR3 contains 14 residues. CDR3 nucleotide sequence: TGTGCCAGCAGCTTAGGGCAGGGTAACTATGGCTACACCTTC. Residues: CASSLGQGNYGYTF.

The rearrangement links TRBV5-1 to TRBJ2-2; D remains ambiguous. V lost 4 bases, J lost 0 bases, and 7 bases lay in between. The CDR3 covers 14 residues. CDR1 and CDR2 (germline): SGHRS, YFSETQ. CDR3 sequence (DNA): TGCGCCAGCAGCGGGCAGACGAACACCGGGGAGCTGTTTTTT. Translated, it gives CASSGQTNTGELFF.

The chain links TRBV7-9 to TRBJ1-2; D is possibly TRBD1 (5 bases). Per germline, CDR1 SEHNR and CDR2 FQNEAQ (reference sequence). This CDR3 is 13 amino acids long. Trimming took off 8 bases at V and 2 bases at J, with 12 bases between the two ends. In nucleotides, the CDR3 is TGTGCCAGCGGCGGGGGGGTGAACTATGGCTACACCTTC. It is translated as CASGGGVNYGYTF.

The rearrangement joins TRBV7-6 to TRBJ2-3; TRBD2 matches at 11 bases. CDR1 is SGHVS and CDR2 is FNYEAQ in the germline V gene. V shed 5 bases, J shed 4 bases, and the junction held 5 bases outside the gene matches. This CDR3 comprises 15 residues. CDR3 nucleotide sequence: TGTGCCAGCAGCCAGCTAGCGGGAGGTGCAGATACGCAGTATTTT. It translates to CASSQLAGGADTQYF.

This clone was found a few times. V usage is TRBV27 and J usage is TRBJ2-3; D may match TRBD1 or TRBD2 (6 bases each). Germline CDR1 MNHEY, CDR2 SMNVEV (reference sequence). The V gene lost 5 bases and the J gene lost 5 bases, with 20 bases spanning the gap. The CDR3 is 16 residues long. The CDR3 reads CASSPRTRGAGDTQYF. CDR3 DNA: TGTGCCAGCAGTCCAAGAACTAGGGGGGCCGGAGATACGCAGTATTTT.

J is TRBJ2-1 and V is TRBV14; 10 positions match TRBD2. The CDR3 runs 15 residues. The junction had 6 bases not matched to a gene; V was cut back by 6 bases and J by 4 bases. Germline CDR1 is SGHDN and CDR2 is FVKESK. CDR3: CASRRDSGRYNEQFF. The CDR3 DNA is TGTGCCAGCAGAAGGGATAGCGGGAGGTACAATGAGCAGTTCTTC.

The rearrangement joins TRBV9 to TRBJ2-7; D not resolved. Trimming stripped 3 bases from V and 5 bases from J, with 3 bases between. The CDR3 contains 10 residues. The germline gives CDR1 SGDLS, CDR2 YYNGEE. The CDR3 is CASSGDEQYF. In nucleotides, the CDR3 is TGTGCCAGCAGCGGGGACGAGCAGTACTTC.

In this sample, this clone turned up a few times. The rearrangement links TRBV6-2 or TRBV6-3 to TRBJ2-3; 11 nucleotides align to TRBD2. Germline V gene data show CDR1 as MNHEY and CDR2 as SVGEGT. This CDR3 contains 17 residues. V shed 5 bases, J shed 4 bases, and the junction held 11 bases outside the gene matches. CDR3 DNA: TGTGCCAGCAGTACGGTAGTAGCGGGAGGGCCGTCAGATACGCAGTATTTT. It translates to CASSTVVAGGPSDTQYF.

A few counts support this clone. The V call is TRBV5-1, the J call TRBJ2-1; D tentatively fits TRBD1 or TRBD2 (5 bases each). The CDR3 runs 13 residues. The germline CDR1 and CDR2 sequences are SGHRS and YFSETQ. Deletions cut 4 bases from V and 8 bases from J, with 13 bases between. CDR3 amino acids: CASSPGTPDEQFF. The CDR3 DNA is TGCGCCAGCAGCCCCGGGACCCCAGATGAGCAGTTCTTC.